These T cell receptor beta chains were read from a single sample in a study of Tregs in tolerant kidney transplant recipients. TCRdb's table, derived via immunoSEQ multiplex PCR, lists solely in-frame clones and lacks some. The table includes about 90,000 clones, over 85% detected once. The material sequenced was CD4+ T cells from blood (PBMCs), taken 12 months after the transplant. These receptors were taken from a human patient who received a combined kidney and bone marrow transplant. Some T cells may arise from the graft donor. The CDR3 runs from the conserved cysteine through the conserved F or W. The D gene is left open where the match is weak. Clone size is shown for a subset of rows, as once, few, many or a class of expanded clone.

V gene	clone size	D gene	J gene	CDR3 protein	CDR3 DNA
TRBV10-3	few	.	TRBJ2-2	CAISDAQARPTGELFF	TGTGCCATCAGTGATGCACAGGCACGACCCACCGGGGAGCTGTTTTTT
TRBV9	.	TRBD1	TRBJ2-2	CASSAADRGNTGELFF	TGTGCCAGCAGCGCTGCGGACAGGGGTAACACCGGGGAGCTGTTTTTT
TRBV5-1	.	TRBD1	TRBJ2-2	CASSISGTGNTGELFF	TGCGCCAGCAGCATTTCCGGGACAGGGAACACCGGGGAGCTGTTTTTT
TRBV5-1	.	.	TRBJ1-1	CASRKGQPQIKEVVNTEAFF	TGCGCCAGCAGAAAAGGACAGCCACAAATAAAAGAAGTGGTGAACACTGAAGCTTTCTTT
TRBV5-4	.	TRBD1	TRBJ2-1	CASSLGVDRGLDEQFF	TGTGCCAGCAGCTTGGGGGTGGACAGGGGGCTGGATGAGCAGTTCTTC
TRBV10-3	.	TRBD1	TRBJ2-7	CAINLQGRGYEQYF	TGTGCCATCAACCTACAGGGGCGAGGCTACGAGCAGTACTTC
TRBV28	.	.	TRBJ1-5	CASSLGRGGNQPQHF	TGTGCCAGCAGTTTAGGCAGGGGCGGGAATCAGCCCCAGCATTTT
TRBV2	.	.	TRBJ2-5	CASSEARTEETQYF	TGTGCCAGCAGTGAAGCGCGGACAGAAGAGACCCAGTACTTC
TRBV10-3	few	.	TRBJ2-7	CAISSGRGVEEQYF	TGTGCCATCAGTAGTGGCAGGGGGGTTGAGGAGCAGTACTTC
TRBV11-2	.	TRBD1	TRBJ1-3	CASSGTGRPGNTIYF	TGTGCCAGCAGCGGGACAGGGCGGCCTGGAAACACCATATATTTT
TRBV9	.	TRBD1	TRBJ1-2	CASSPLGQVLPYTF	TGTGCCAGCAGCCCCCTCGGACAGGTTTTACCCTACACCTTC
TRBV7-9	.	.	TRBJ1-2	CASSYVPPQGRNGYTF	TGTGCCAGCAGCTACGTCCCCCCACAGGGAAGGAACGGCTACACCTTC
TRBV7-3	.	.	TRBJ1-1	CASSLYRAMNTEAFF	TGTGCCAGCAGCTTATACAGGGCTATGAACACTGAAGCTTTCTTT
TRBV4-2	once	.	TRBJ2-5	CASSQDLARGGETQYF	TGTGCCAGCAGCCAAGATTTGGCGCGGGGCGGGGAGACCCAGTACTTC
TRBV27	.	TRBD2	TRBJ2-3	CASSKTSGGVGRRWVQYF	TGTGCCAGCAGTAAGACTAGCGGGGGGGTTGGCCGAAGGTGGGTACAGTATTTT
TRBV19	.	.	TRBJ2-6	CATPEVPGTRPSGANVLTF	TGTGCCACCCCGGAGGTCCCCGGGACACGACCCTCTGGGGCCAACGTCCTGACTTTC
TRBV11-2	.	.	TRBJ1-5	CASSQVRNQPQHF	TGTGCCAGCAGCCAGGTACGAAATCAGCCCCAGCATTTT
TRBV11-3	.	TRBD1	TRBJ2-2	CASSLVGTGGVGTGELFF	TGTGCCAGCAGCTTAGTCGGGACAGGGGGCGTCGGGACCGGGGAGCTGTTTTTT
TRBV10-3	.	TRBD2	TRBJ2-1	CAIRSGRAGDEQFF	TGTGCCATCAGAAGCGGGAGGGCCGGGGATGAGCAGTTCTTC
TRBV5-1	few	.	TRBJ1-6	CASSFRQDNSPLHF	TGCGCCAGCAGCTTTAGACAAGATAATTCACCCCTCCACTTT
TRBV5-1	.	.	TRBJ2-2	CASSLLATGELFF	TGCGCCAGCAGCTTGTTGGCAACCGGGGAGCTGTTTTTT
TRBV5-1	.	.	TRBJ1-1	CASSLWAGVNTEAFF	TGCGCCAGCAGCTTGTGGGCAGGGGTGAACACTGAAGCTTTCTTT
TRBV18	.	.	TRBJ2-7	CASSQGTPVYEQYF	TGTGCCAGCTCTCAGGGGACACCAGTCTACGAGCAGTACTTC
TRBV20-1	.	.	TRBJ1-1	CSARMSTEAFF	TGCAGTGCTAGAATGAGCACTGAAGCTTTCTTT
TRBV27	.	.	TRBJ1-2	CATAPRQDPPYGYTF	TGTGCCACCGCCCCCCGACAGGATCCTCCCTATGGCTACACCTTC
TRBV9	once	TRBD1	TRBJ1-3	CASSERQGANGNTIYF	TGTGCCAGCAGCGAAAGACAGGGGGCGAATGGAAACACCATATATTTT
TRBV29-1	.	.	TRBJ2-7	CSVITTHVYEQYF	TGCAGCGTTATAACTACCCATGTATACGAGCAGTACTTC
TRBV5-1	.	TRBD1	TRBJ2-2	CASSLAAPGQGGTGELFF	TGCGCCAGCAGCTTGGCCGCCCCGGGACAGGGCGGCACCGGGGAGCTGTTTTTT
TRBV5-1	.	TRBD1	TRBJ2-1	CASSSQGAVWKTEQFF	TGCGCCAGCAGCTCACAGGGGGCCGTCTGGAAAACCGAGCAGTTCTTC
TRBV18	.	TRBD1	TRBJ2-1	CASSPWTGMYNEQFF	TGTGCCAGCTCACCATGGACAGGGATGTACAATGAGCAGTTCTTC
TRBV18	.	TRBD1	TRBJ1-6	CASSPATGVESPLHF	TGTGCCAGCTCACCCGCGACAGGGGTGGAATCACCCCTCCACTTT
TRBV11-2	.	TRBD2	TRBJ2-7	CASSFGPSGTYEQYF	TGTGCCAGCAGCTTTGGGCCTAGCGGTACCTACGAGCAGTACTTC
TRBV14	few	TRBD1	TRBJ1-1	CASSRDSQAFF	TGTGCCAGCAGCCGGGACAGCCAAGCTTTCTTT
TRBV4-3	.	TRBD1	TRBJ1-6	CASSSGGGRWSNSPLHF	TGCGCCAGCAGCTCAGGAGGGGGCCGTTGGAGTAATTCCCCCCTCCACTTT
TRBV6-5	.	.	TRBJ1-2	CASSYSRAAKGYTF	TGTGCCAGCAGTTACTCGAGGGCAGCGAAAGGCTACACCTTC
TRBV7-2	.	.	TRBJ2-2	CASSLSPSNTGELFF	TGTGCCAGCAGCTTGTCCCCGTCGAACACCGGGGAGCTGTTTTTT
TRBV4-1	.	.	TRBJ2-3	CASSQEGGTGVPTDTQYF	TGCGCCAGCAGCCAAGAAGGTGGAACGGGAGTCCCCACAGATACGCAGTATTTT
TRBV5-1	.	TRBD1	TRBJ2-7	CASSLTVVQGSGYEQYF	TGCGCCAGCAGCCTCACGGTGGTACAGGGGAGCGGTTACGAGCAGTACTTC
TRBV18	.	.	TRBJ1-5	CASSPGHHSNQPQHF	TGTGCCAGCTCACCGGGACACCATAGCAATCAGCCCCAGCATTTT
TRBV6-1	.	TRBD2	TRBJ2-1	CASSDPGTSGGANEQFF	TGTGCCAGCAGTGATCCCGGGACTAGCGGGGGGGCCAATGAGCAGTTCTTC
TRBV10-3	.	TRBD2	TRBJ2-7	CASGLAGYEQYF	TGTGCCTCGGGACTAGCGGGGTACGAGCAGTACTTC
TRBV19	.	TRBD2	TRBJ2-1	CASSPSGVYNEQFF	TGTGCCAGTAGTCCTAGCGGGGTCTACAATGAGCAGTTCTTC
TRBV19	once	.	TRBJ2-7	CASSIHRTARSSYEQYF	TGTGCCAGTAGTATACACAGGACGGCAAGGAGCTCCTACGAGCAGTACTTC
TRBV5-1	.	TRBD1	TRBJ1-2	CASSLGGQGALGYTF	TGCGCCAGCAGCTTGGGGGGACAGGGGGCGCTGGGCTACACCTTC
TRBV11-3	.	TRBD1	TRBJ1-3	CASSPGQGSSGNTIYF	TGTGCCAGCAGCCCTGGACAGGGGAGCTCTGGAAACACCATATATTTT
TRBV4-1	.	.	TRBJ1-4	CASSQESTGVEKLFF	TGCGCCAGCAGCCAAGAAAGCACAGGCGTTGAAAAACTGTTTTTT
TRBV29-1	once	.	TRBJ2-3	CSVLKQRADMDTQYF	TGCAGCGTTCTCAAACAGAGGGCCGACATGGATACGCAGTATTTT
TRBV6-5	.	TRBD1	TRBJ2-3	CASSYLGQGADTQYF	TGTGCCAGCAGTTACCTCGGTCAGGGGGCAGATACGCAGTATTTT
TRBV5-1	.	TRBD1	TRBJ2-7	CASSLPVPGQGAREQYF	TGCGCCAGCAGCCTTCCCGTTCCGGGACAGGGGGCGCGGGAGCAGTACTTC
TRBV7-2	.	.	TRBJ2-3	CASSLRSSNTDTQYF	TGTGCCAGCAGCTTGCGTAGCTCCAACACAGATACGCAGTATTTT
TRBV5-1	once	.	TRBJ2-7	CASSLGGQGFSYEQYF	TGCGCCAGCAGCTTGGGTGGTCAGGGGTTCTCCTACGAGCAGTACTTC
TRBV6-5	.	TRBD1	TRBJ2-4	CASSYGTAMEDIQYF	TGTGCCAGCAGTTACGGGACAGCGATGGAGGACATTCAGTACTTC
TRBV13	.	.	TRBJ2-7	CASSYGQGRFSEQYF	TGTGCCAGCAGCTACGGACAAGGTAGATTCTCCGAGCAGTACTTC
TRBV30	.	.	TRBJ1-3	CAWSRGTGNTIYF	TGTGCCTGGAGTCGGGGGACTGGAAACACCATATATTTT